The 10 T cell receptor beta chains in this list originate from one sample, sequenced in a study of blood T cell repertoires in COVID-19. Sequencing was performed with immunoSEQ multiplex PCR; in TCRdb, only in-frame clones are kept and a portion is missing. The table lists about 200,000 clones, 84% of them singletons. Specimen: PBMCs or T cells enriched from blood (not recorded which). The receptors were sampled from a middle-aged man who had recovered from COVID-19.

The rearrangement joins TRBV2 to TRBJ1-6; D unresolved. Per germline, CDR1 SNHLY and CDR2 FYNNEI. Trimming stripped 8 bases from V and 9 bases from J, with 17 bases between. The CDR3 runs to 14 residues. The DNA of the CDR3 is TGTGCCAGCGCTCTCTATACAGAGACTTCACCCCTCCACTTT. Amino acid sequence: CASALYTETSPLHF.

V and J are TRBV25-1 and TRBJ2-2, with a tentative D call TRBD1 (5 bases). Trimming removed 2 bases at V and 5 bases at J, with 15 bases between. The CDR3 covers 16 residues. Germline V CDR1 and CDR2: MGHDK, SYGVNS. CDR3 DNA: TGTGCCAGCAGTGAAACTGTACCGCAGGGTACCGGGGAGCTGTTTTTT. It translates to CASSETVPQGTGELFF. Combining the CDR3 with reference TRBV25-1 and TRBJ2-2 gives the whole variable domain EADIYQTPRYLVIGTGKKITLECSQTMGHDKMYWYQQDPGMELHLIHYSYGVNSTEKGDLSSESTVSRIRTEHFPLTLESARPSHTSQYLCASSETVPQGTGELFFGEGSRLTVL.

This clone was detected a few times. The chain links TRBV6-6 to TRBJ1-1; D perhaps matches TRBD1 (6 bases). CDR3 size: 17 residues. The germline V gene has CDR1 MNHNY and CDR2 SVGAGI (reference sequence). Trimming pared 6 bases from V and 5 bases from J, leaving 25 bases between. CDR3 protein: CASSRNVRQASVTEAFF. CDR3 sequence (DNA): TGTGCCAGCAGCCGAAACGTAAGACAGGCGAGTGTGACTGAAGCTTTCTTT.

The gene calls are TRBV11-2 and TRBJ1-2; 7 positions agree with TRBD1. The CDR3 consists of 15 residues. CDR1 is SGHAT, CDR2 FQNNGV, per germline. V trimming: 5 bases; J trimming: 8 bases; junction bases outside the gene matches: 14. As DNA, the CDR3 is TGTGCCAGCAGCCGGACCGGGACAGCCTGGAGAGGCTACACCTTC. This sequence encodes CASSRTGTAWRGYTF.

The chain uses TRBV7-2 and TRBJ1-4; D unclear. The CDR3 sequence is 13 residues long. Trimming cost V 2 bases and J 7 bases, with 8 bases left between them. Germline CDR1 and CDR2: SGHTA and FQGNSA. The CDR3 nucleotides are TGTGCCAGCAGCTTAATGTTCGGTGAAAAACTGTTTTTT. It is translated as CASSLMFGEKLFF.

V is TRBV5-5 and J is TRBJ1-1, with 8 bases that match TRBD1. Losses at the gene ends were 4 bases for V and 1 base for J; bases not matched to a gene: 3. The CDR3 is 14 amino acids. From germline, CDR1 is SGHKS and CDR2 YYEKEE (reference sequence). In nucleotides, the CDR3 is TGTGCCAGCAGCCGGGACAGGAGGAACACTGAAGCTTTCTTT. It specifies CASSRDRRNTEAFF.

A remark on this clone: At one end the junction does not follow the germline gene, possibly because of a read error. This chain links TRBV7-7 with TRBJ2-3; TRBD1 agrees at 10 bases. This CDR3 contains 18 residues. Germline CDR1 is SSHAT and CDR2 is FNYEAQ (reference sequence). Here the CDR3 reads CASSLEARGTGGTDTQYF. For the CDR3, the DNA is TGTGCTAGCAGCTTAGAGGCGAGGGGGACAGGGGGCACAGATACGCAGTATTTT.

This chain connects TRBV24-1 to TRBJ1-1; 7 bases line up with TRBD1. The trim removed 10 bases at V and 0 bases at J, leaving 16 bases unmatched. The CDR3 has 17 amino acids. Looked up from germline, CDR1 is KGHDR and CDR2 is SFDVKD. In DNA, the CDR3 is TGTGCCACTACGGGACAGCCGGATGGGAAACTGAACACTGAAGCTTTCTTT. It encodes CATTGQPDGKLNTEAFF.

CDR3 in DNA: TGTGCCTCTCGGACTAGCGGGGGCTACGAGCAGTACTTC. It yields the protein CASRTSGGYEQYF. V gene TRBV19 combines with J gene TRBJ2-7; 13 nucleotides align to TRBD2. The germline gives CDR1 LNHDA, CDR2 SQIVND (reference sequence). V shed 11 bases and J 3 bases; nucleotides not matched to a gene: 4. The CDR3 is 13 residues long.

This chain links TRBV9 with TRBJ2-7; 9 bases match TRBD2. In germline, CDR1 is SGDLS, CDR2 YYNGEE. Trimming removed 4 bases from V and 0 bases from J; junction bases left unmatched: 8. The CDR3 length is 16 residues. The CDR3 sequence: CASSSRAGGPSYEQYF. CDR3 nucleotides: TGTGCCAGCAGCTCGCGAGCGGGGGGACCCTCCTACGAGCAGTACTTC.